These 22 T cell receptor beta chains were all obtained from the same sample, sequenced in a study of identical twins. TCRdb re-derived calls from the 5' RACE reads in MiXCR, one entry per CDR3 protein. The table has 250,000 to 350,000 distinct CDR3 sequences, roughly 9.8% seen once. This same sample was also part of a study on yellow fever vaccine responses in identical twins.

What was sequenced was CD8+ T cells sorted from blood. Receptor source: a woman aged 18-35 years in good health.

The chain has TRBV15 and TRBJ2-3; D gene unclear. The CDR3 is made up of 13 amino acids. V was pared by 3 bases and J by 1 base, with 5 bases between. Germline assignment: CDR1 LNHNV and CDR2 YYDKDF (reference sequence). The CDR3 protein is CATSSLGTDTQYF. The CDR3 DNA reads as TGTGCCACCAGCAGTCTGGGCACAGATACGCAGTATTTT. Based on the CDR3 plus reference TRBV15 and TRBJ2-3, the full variable domain is DAMVIQNPRYQVTQFGKPVTLSCSQTLNHNVMYWYQQKSSQAPKLLFHYYDKDFNNEADTPDNFQSRRPNTSFCFLDIRSPGLGDTAMYLCATSSLGTDTQYFGPGTRLTVL.

This clonotype was seen a few times. V gene TRBV4-3 combines with J gene TRBJ2-7; no definite D call. CDR3 length: 15 residues. Germline CDR1 is LGHNA and CDR2 is YSLEER. Trimming took 0 bases from V and 3 from J, leaving 12 bases between them. CDR3 sequence reads: CASSQERTGFYEQYF. The CDR3 bases are TGCGCCAGCAGCCAAGAGCGCACCGGCTTCTACGAGCAGTACTTC.

V and J are TRBV5-1 and TRBJ2-5; maybe TRBD1 (6 bases). The CDR3 is made up of 15 amino acids. Germline CDR1 SGHRS, CDR2 YFSETQ. V was clipped by 3 bases and J by 2 bases, with 14 bases between them. Here the CDR3 reads CASSSYRESQETQYF. The CDR3 nucleotides read TGCGCCAGCAGCTCCTACAGGGAGTCGCAAGAGACCCAGTACTTC.

The chain couples TRBV6-2 or TRBV6-3 to TRBJ2-7, with D unclear. Trimming cost V 6 bases and J 5 bases, with 14 bases left between them. CDR1 is MNHEY, CDR2 SVGEGT, per germline. CDR3 size: 13 residues. The CDR3 coding sequence is TGTGCCAGCAGCTTACTCGGCGGAGACGAGCAGTACTTC. This codes for CASSLLGGDEQYF.

This clonotype occurred many times. The chain joins TRBV4-1 to TRBJ2-2, with 8 bases identical to TRBD1. The CDR3 length is 15 residues. Per the germline V gene, CDR1 is MGHRA and CDR2 is YSYEKL. Unmatched junction bases numbered 5, after V lost 3 bases and J lost 5 bases. CDR3 DNA: TGCGCCAGCAGCCAGGGACAGGTGTGGACCGGGGAGCTGTTTTTT. Translated: CASSQGQVWTGELFF.

The chain combines TRBV15 with TRBJ2-1; 10 bases align to TRBD2. Germline assignment: CDR1 LNHNV and CDR2 YYDKDF (reference sequence). The CDR3 length is 14 residues. The J segment lost 10 bases and the V segment lost 5 bases, leaving 8 bases of the junction unmatched. The CDR3 protein is CATSRAPGLAEQFF. The CDR3 region has the DNA TGTGCCACCAGCCGGGCCCCGGGACTAGCGGAGCAGTTCTTC.

This chain uses TRBV7-9 with TRBJ1-1, with D maybe TRBD1 (6 bases). The CDR3 has 14 amino acids. The germline CDR1 and CDR2 sequences are SEHNR and FQNEAQ (reference sequence). With 5 bases removed from V and 8 bases from J, the gap between germline ends came to 18 bases. The CDR3 nucleotides are TGTGCCAGCAGCAATATCCTGGGGGGCGCAGAAGCTTTCTTT. This encodes CASSNILGGAEAFF.

This clonotype was detected a few times. This chain uses TRBV12-5 with TRBJ1-1, with D possibly matching TRBD1 (6 bases). Trimming removed 3 bases at V and 4 bases at J, with 6 bases between. CDR1 LGHNT and CDR2 FRNRAP come from the germline V gene. This CDR3 has 12 amino acids. CDR3 bases: TGTGCTAGTGGTTTAGGGGGCACTGAAGCTTTCTTT. This gives the protein CASGLGGTEAFF.

The chain recombines TRBV13 with TRBJ2-3; 7 bases are shared with TRBD1. V shed 3 bases and J 5 bases; nucleotides not matched to a gene: 14. The CDR3 consists of 17 residues. Per the germline V gene, CDR1 is PRHDT and CDR2 is FYEKMQ (reference sequence). The CDR3 DNA follows: TGTGCCAGCAGCTTCGCTGGCCCTCGGGACAGCGTAGATACGCAGTATTTT. Translation: CASSFAGPRDSVDTQYF.

The chain couples TRBV4-2 to TRBJ2-7, with no clear D. V was trimmed by 3 bases and J by 1 base, leaving 16 bases between them. CDR1 and CDR2 from the germline V gene are LGHNA and YNFKEQ. This CDR3 region has 16 residues. The CDR3 region has the DNA TGTGCCAGCAGCCAGGAGACTGCCGCCTCATCCTACGAGCAGTACTTC. As protein: CASSQETAASSYEQYF.

This clonotype occurred a few times. This rearrangement joins TRBV7-9 to TRBJ2-1; 7 bases align to TRBD2. CDR1 and CDR2 (germline): SEHNR, FQNEAQ (reference sequence). This CDR3 contains 14 residues. Unmatched junction bases numbered 4, after V lost 4 bases and J lost 4 bases. CDR3 bases: TGTGCCAGCAGCTGGGGGGGGGGTTACAATGAGCAGTTCTTC. Its protein is CASSWGGGYNEQFF.

The table lists this clonotype with a few counts. The V call is TRBV3-1, the J call TRBJ2-7; TRBD2 is a possible D gene (6 bases). V lost 5 bases to trimming and J lost 2 bases, with 16 bases between them. In germline, CDR1 is LGHDT, CDR2 YNNKEL (reference sequence). This CDR3 has 15 residues. CDR3: CASSAAGTATYEQYF. CDR3 nucleotides: TGTGCCAGCAGCGCGGCCGGGACTGCCACCTACGAGCAGTACTTC.

The gene calls are TRBV7-2 and TRBJ2-1; D gene uncertain. Trimming left V 3 bases short and J 9 bases short, with 9 bases between. The CDR3 is 12 residues long. The germline V gene has CDR1 SGHTA and CDR2 FQGNSA. CDR3 sequence reads: CASSFNDFEQFF. For the CDR3, the DNA is TGTGCCAGCAGCTTTAATGACTTTGAGCAGTTCTTC.

This clonotype was picked up many times. This chain uses TRBV29-1 with TRBJ2-7; 12 bases are shared with TRBD1. Germline V CDR1 and CDR2: SQVTM, ANQGSEA. V dropped 7 bases and J dropped 7; count of bases not matched to a gene: 8. The CDR3 consists of 13 residues. CDR3 protein: CSGRDRGLGEQYF. The CDR3 DNA sequence: TGCAGCGGCCGGGACAGGGGGCTCGGGGAGCAGTACTTC.

This clonotype was seen more than once but under ten times. The chain recombines TRBV9 with TRBJ2-5, with 7 bases identical to TRBD2. Germline assignment: CDR1 SGDLS and CDR2 YYNGEE. This CDR3 region has 14 residues. V was clipped by 0 bases and J by 5 bases; unmatched bases: 4. The chain's CDR3 is CASSVGGGSETQYF. Written as DNA, the CDR3 is TGTGCCAGCAGCGTAGGTGGCGGGAGCGAGACCCAGTACTTC.

This clonotype was seen many times. This chain uses TRBV4-3 with TRBJ2-7, with 8 bases lining up with TRBD2. Germline lookup yields CDR1 LGHNA and CDR2 YSLEER. The CDR3 length is 15 residues. Trimming cost V 1 base and J 1 base; bases outside gene matches: 3. The CDR3 region is CASSQVASGSYEQYF. CDR3 bases: TGCGCCAGCAGCCAAGTCGCTAGCGGGTCCTACGAGCAGTACTTC.

This clonotype was picked up a small number of times. The genes are TRBV7-9 and TRBJ2-7, with 9 bases identical to TRBD2. Per germline, CDR1 SEHNR and CDR2 FQNEAQ (reference sequence). The CDR3 runs 15 residues. V was pared by 8 bases and J by 7 bases, with 15 bases of the junction left unmatched. The CDR3 reads CASSVSGSRLGEQYF. As DNA, the CDR3 is TGTGCCAGCTCGGTTAGCGGGAGTCGCTTGGGGGAGCAGTACTTC.

This clonotype was seen repeatedly, ten times or more. The V and J genes are TRBV7-6 and TRBJ1-1; D perhaps matches TRBD1 (5 bases). The CDR3 extends over 13 amino acids. Germline V gives CDR1 SGHVS, CDR2 FNYEAQ. Between the trimmed V and J ends, which lost 2 bases and 7 bases, there was a span of 11 bases. DNA of the CDR3: TGTGCCAGCAGCTTATCGACAGACATTGAAGCTTTCTTT. The encoded protein is CASSLSTDIEAFF.

V is TRBV20-1 and J is TRBJ2-1; TRBD2 aligns across 10 bases. CDR3 length equals 18 residues. Germline CDR1 is DFQATT and CDR2 is SNEGSKA (reference sequence). V lost 0 bases, J lost 0 bases, and 8 bases stayed unmatched. CDR3 region: CSAREPTSGVISYNEQFF. The CDR3 DNA follows: TGCAGTGCTAGAGAGCCAACTAGCGGGGTTATCTCCTACAATGAGCAGTTCTTC.

This clonotype showed up many times. CDR3 in amino acids: CASSERSGSGLDEQFF. The CDR3, as DNA: TGTGCCAGCAGTGAGAGGAGCGGGAGCGGTTTAGATGAGCAGTTCTTC. The chain uses TRBV6-4 and TRBJ2-1, with 8 bases identical to TRBD2. CDR1 MRHNA and CDR2 SNTAGT come from the germline V gene. The CDR3 runs 16 residues. With V trimmed by 3 bases and J by 8 bases, 12 bases remained unmatched.

For this clonotype: This sequence may be a read error, since a much larger clone differs from it by one base. The V gene is TRBV4-1, the J gene TRBJ2-7; TRBD1 might be the D (6 bases). The CDR3 has 16 amino acids. Germline V gene lookup returns CDR1 MGHRA and CDR2 YSYEKL. The CDR3: CASSQYLTGNSYEQNF. CDR3 in DNA: TGCGCCAGCAGCCAATACCTGACAGGAAACTCCTACGAGCAGAACTTC.

This clonotype was recorded many times. The rearrangement uses TRBV20-1 and TRBJ2-2, with 12 bases matching TRBD2. The V gene end was trimmed by 6 bases and the J gene end by 6 bases; junction bases not matched to a gene: 14. The germline V gene encodes CDR1 DFQATT and CDR2 SNEGSKA (reference sequence). The CDR3 spans 17 residues. The CDR3 reads CSALGGLAGLDPGELFF. CDR3 sequence (DNA): TGCAGTGCGCTAGGGGGACTAGCGGGTCTCGATCCCGGGGAGCTGTTTTTT.